Reported below is one TCR beta chain. Its antigen remains unidentified. This specimen belongs to a study of cytomegalovirus exposure and HLA in healthy donors. Study information: Early released data had approximately 86 million unique TCRs, all coming from HLA-typed donors. Findings of the study overall: Follow-up analysis found HLA locus-dependent TCR association rates, highest for DRB1 and lowest for HLA-C. Previous analysis showed most TCR beta V segments were productive about 87% or about 30% of the time. The authors listed around 150 TCR beta chains as cytomegalovirus-associated.

The primer mix had 60 Vbeta and 13 Jbeta primers. Generated by immunoSEQ multiplex PCR, the TCRdb table keeps only in-frame clones and is missing some. The sample records tens of thousands of clones, about 80% being singletons. This clonotype was sampled from a man in his forties or fifties in good health and CMV-seropositive. Sequencing was performed on PBMCs.

This CDR3 reads CASSLGGWLAGESSYNEQFF. The CDR3 DNA reads as TGTGCCAGCAGCTTGGGCGGGTGGCTAGCGGGAGAGAGCTCCTACAATGAGCAGTTCTTC. The V and J genes are TRBV7-3 and TRBJ2-1; TRBD2 matches 10 bases. Germline assignment: CDR1 SGHTA and CDR2 FQGTGA. This CDR3 spans 20 amino acids. Losses at the gene ends were 3 bases for V and 0 bases for J; bases not matched to a gene: 14. The whole variable domain, remainder taken from reference TRBV7-3 and TRBJ2-1, is GAGVSQTPSNKVTEKGKYVELRCDPISGHTALYWYRQSLGQGPEFLIYFQGTGAADDSGLPNDRFFAVRPEGSVSTLKIQRTERGDSAVYLCASSLGGWLAGESSYNEQFFGPGTRLTVL.